These 5 T cell receptor beta chains came from one sample sequenced in a study of blood T cell repertoires in COVID-19. TCRdb keeps only in-frame clones here, not all; method: immunoSEQ multiplex PCR. Here the sample spans hundreds of thousands of clones, roughly 90% being singletons. What was sequenced was PBMCs or T cells enriched from blood (not recorded which). The receptors here all came from a woman aged 25-40 years who had recovered from COVID-19.

J is TRBJ2-2 and V is TRBV7-8; 9 bases map to TRBD1. Germline V gene lookup returns CDR1 SGHVS and CDR2 FQNEAQ. The CDR3 covers 15 residues. The junction had 5 bases not matched to a gene; V was cut back by 5 bases and J by 4 bases. The chain's CDR3 is CASSPQGAVTGELFF. CDR3 bases: TGTGCCAGCAGCCCACAGGGGGCGGTCACCGGGGAGCTGTTTTTT.

V and J are TRBV4-1 and TRBJ1-3; 9 positions match TRBD1. CDR3 length: 18 amino acids. V gave up 3 bases and J gave up 0 bases; unmatched junction bases: 9. Germline-derived CDR1 and CDR2 are MGHRA and YSYEKL. The CDR3 nucleotides are TGCGCCAGCAGCCACGAACCGGGACAGGGAGTCTCTGGAAACACCATATATTTT. This translates into CASSHEPGQGVSGNTIYF.

This chain uses TRBV19 with TRBJ1-1; TRBD1 is a possible D gene (5 bases). V lost 3 bases, J lost 6 bases, and 11 bases lay in between. Germline V gene sequence: CDR1 LNHDA, CDR2 SQIVND (reference sequence). This CDR3 is 13 amino acids long. The CDR3 here is CASSIPWGSEAFF. In DNA form, the CDR3 reads TGTGCCAGTAGTATCCCTTGGGGCTCTGAAGCTTTCTTT.

This rearrangement joins TRBV7-2 to TRBJ1-1; 7 bases line up with TRBD1. Germline CDR1 SGHTA, CDR2 FQGNSA. CDR3 size: 13 residues. V lost 3 bases to trimming and J lost 4 bases; unmatched junction nucleotides: 2. The CDR3 DNA is TGTGCCAGCAGCTTGAGACAGGGCACTGAAGCTTTCTTT. Its translation is CASSLRQGTEAFF.

The chain uses TRBV6-5 and TRBJ1-6; D ambiguous. The CDR3 is made up of 12 amino acids. Germline V gene sequence: CDR1 MNHEY, CDR2 SVGAGI. V was cut by 2 bases and J by 7 bases, with 3 bases left in between. As DNA, the CDR3 is TGTGCCAGCAGTTACCCGAATTCACCCCTCCACTTT. Encoded protein: CASSYPNSPLHF.